This passage covers 25 T cell receptor beta chains from one sample sequenced in a study of Graves' ophthalmopathy and Graves' hyperthyroidism. CDR3 regions of TCR beta were amplified from RNA transcripts. Investigators did first-round RT-PCR with HTBI primers, then second-round multiplex PCR. In TCRdb, the multiplex PCR reads were re-called with MiXCR into one record per CDR3 protein. This table has roughly 700,000 distinct CDR3 sequences, roughly 40% appearing once. The source material was peripheral blood. The receptor source for this set is an adult man with Graves' ophthalmopathy.

This clonotype has at least ten counts. The gene calls are TRBV6-5 and TRBJ1-5; possibly TRBD1 for D (5 bases). With 8 bases removed from V and 5 bases from J, the gap between germline ends came to 10 bases. CDR3 length: 12 residues. The germline gives CDR1 MNHEY, CDR2 SVGAGI. CDR3 nucleotide sequence: TGTGCCAGCTCGTCGGGGGATCAGCCCCAGCATTTT. Its protein is CASSSGDQPQHF.

The rearrangement uses TRBV11-2 and TRBJ1-5; TRBD1 agrees at 7 bases. Germline trimming cut 3 bases from V and 10 bases from J; bases unmatched to any gene: 12. Germline V lookup: CDR1 SGHAT, CDR2 FQNNGV. This CDR3 is built from 15 residues. In DNA, the CDR3 is TGTGCCAGCAGCTTCTCAGGGGGAGACAGGGACCCCCAGCATTTT. As protein: CASSFSGGDRDPQHF. Full variable domain (missing parts from reference TRBV11-2 and TRBJ1-5): EAGVAQSPRYKIIEKRQSVAFWCNPISGHATLYWYQQILGQGPKLLIQFQNNGVVDDSQLPKDRFSAERLKGVDSTLKIQPAKLEDSAVYLCASSFSGGDRDPQHFGDGTRLSIL.

This clonotype was seen many times. The chain recombines TRBV7-9 with TRBJ1-1, with D unclear. CDR1 and CDR2 (germline): SEHNR, FQNEAQ (reference sequence). The CDR3 totals 12 residues. Between the trimmed V and J ends, which lost 0 bases and 5 bases, there was a span of 4 bases. The CDR3: CASSLAETEAFF. The CDR3 DNA reads as TGTGCCAGCAGCTTAGCTGAGACTGAAGCTTTCTTT.

This clonotype was observed many times. The genes are TRBV2 and TRBJ2-6; 9 bases map to TRBD1. The ends lost 2 bases at V and 4 bases at J; junction bases unmatched: 12. The CDR3 is 19 amino acids. The V gene's germline CDR1 is SNHLY and CDR2 FYNNEI. Here the CDR3 DNA reads TGTGCCAGCAGTGAATTCCCGGGACAGGGAGGATCCGGGGCCAACGTCCTGACTTTC. It is translated as CASSEFPGQGGSGANVLTF.

The V and J genes are TRBV29-1 and TRBJ2-5; TRBD1 might be the D (6 bases). CDR1 and CDR2 (germline): SQVTM, ANQGSEA. There are 12 residues in the CDR3. V was trimmed by 8 bases and J by 2 bases, leaving 12 bases between them. CDR3: CSLTGRQETQYF. The CDR3 nucleotides read TGCAGCTTGACAGGCCGGCAAGAGACCCAGTACTTC.

This clonotype was observed a handful of times. The chain carries TRBV20-1 and TRBJ2-7; 14 nucleotides line up with TRBD2. CDR1 DFQATT and CDR2 SNEGSKA come from the germline V gene (reference sequence). The V segment lost 2 bases and the J segment 0 bases; nucleotides outside the gene matches: 3. This CDR3 is 16 amino acids long. The CDR3 region is CSARPGTSGSSYEQYF. CDR3 DNA: TGCAGTGCTAGACCCGGGACTAGCGGGAGCTCCTACGAGCAGTACTTC.

This clonotype was seen more than once but under ten times. V and J are TRBV19 and TRBJ1-5; D remains ambiguous. Germline CDR1 LNHDA, CDR2 SQIVND (reference sequence). The CDR3 runs 11 residues. V was trimmed by 9 bases and J by 9 bases, leaving 12 bases between them. CDR3 amino acids: CASGSGPPQHF. CDR3 in DNA: TGTGCCAGCGGATCCGGGCCGCCCCAGCATTTT. The complete variable domain, with remaining parts taken from reference TRBV19 and TRBJ1-5, reads DGGITQSPKYLFRKEGQNVTLSCEQNLNHDAMYWYRQDPGQGLRLIYYSQIVNDFQKGDIAEGYSVSREKKESFPLTVTSAQKNPTAFYLCASGSGPPQHFGDGTRLSIL.

For this clonotype: Being one base from a much bigger clone, this may be a read error. The gene calls are TRBV19 and TRBJ1-2; TRBD1 aligns across 7 bases. Germline values: CDR1 LNHDA, CDR2 SQIVND (reference sequence). J was trimmed by 4 bases and V by 10 bases; bases with no gene match: 12. The length of the CDR3 is 14 residues. The CDR3 DNA follows: TGTGCCAACACAAGGGACAGAGTCTCCTATGGCTACACCTTC. Protein product: CANTRDRVSYGYTF.

V is TRBV9 and J is TRBJ1-6; D is undetermined. Deletions cut 5 bases from V and 6 bases from J, with 12 bases between. CDR3 length: 14 residues. CDR1 SGDLS and CDR2 YYNGEE come from the germline V gene. CDR3 sequence reads: CASRTLGSNSPLHF. The CDR3 nucleotides are TGTGCCAGCAGAACCCTGGGGAGTAATTCACCCCTCCACTTT.

The chain joins TRBV7-9 to TRBJ1-1, with D unclear. This CDR3 has 15 amino acids. V was cut by 8 bases and J by 0 bases, with 16 bases left in between. From germline, CDR1 is SEHNR and CDR2 FQNEAQ (reference sequence). CDR3 sequence (DNA): TGTGCCAGCTTATCAAACCCGCCGATGAACACTGAAGCTTTCTTT. Encoded protein: CASLSNPPMNTEAFF.

The V call is TRBV10-3, the J call TRBJ1-2; 11 bases line up with TRBD1. Germline trimming cut 4 bases from V and 6 bases from J; bases unmatched to any gene: 4. The germline V gene encodes CDR1 ENHRY and CDR2 SYGVKD. This CDR3 spans 14 amino acids. CDR3: CAISVRTGGDGYTF. CDR3 bases: TGTGCCATCAGTGTTCGGACAGGGGGCGATGGCTACACCTTC.

As DNA, the CDR3 is TGCAGTGCTAGTGACTTCGATGGCTACACCTTC. It yields the protein CSASDFDGYTF. The J gene is TRBJ1-2, the V gene TRBV20-1; no reliable D call. V was pared by 3 bases and J by 6 bases, with 8 bases between. Germline V gene data show CDR1 as DFQATT and CDR2 as SNEGSKA (reference sequence). The CDR3 extends over 11 amino acids.

This clonotype was seen a few times. CDR3 residues: CASSLPPLRRTFEQYF. DNA for the CDR3: TGTGCCAGCAGCTTGCCCCCACTCCGAAGGACCTTCGAGCAGTACTTC. This chain connects TRBV7-3 to TRBJ2-7; no clear D gene. The CDR3 totals 16 residues. Trimming shortened V by 3 bases and J by 6 bases, and 21 bases separated the two germline ends. Germline V CDR1 and CDR2: SGHTA, FQGTGA. The full variable domain, with the rest looked up from reference TRBV7-3 and TRBJ2-7, is GAGVSQTPSNKVTEKGKYVELRCDPISGHTALYWYRQSLGQGPEFLIYFQGTGAADDSGLPNDRFFAVRPEGSVSTLKIQRTERGDSAVYLCASSLPPLRRTFEQYFGPGTRLTVT.

V gene TRBV5-6 combines with J gene TRBJ2-5; TRBD2 aligns across 13 bases. CDR3 length: 14 amino acids. V was clipped by 0 bases and J by 11 bases; unmatched bases: 4. The germline V gene encodes CDR1 SGHDT and CDR2 YYEEEE. DNA of the CDR3: TGTGCCAGCAGCTTGGTCGGACTAGCGGGAGAGCAGTACTTC. Translated, it gives CASSLVGLAGEQYF.

The V and J genes are TRBV2 and TRBJ2-2; 16 bases line up with TRBD2. V shed 4 bases, J shed 3 bases, and the junction held 14 bases outside the gene matches. CDR3 length equals 21 residues. Germline V gene lookup returns CDR1 SNHLY and CDR2 FYNNEI. The CDR3 DNA reads TGTGCCAGCAGTGGACGAGCCCCCGGGACTAGCGGGAGGGCCGACACCGGGGAGCTGTTTTTT. The encoded protein is CASSGRAPGTSGRADTGELFF.

This clonotype came up once. V usage is TRBV5-1 and J usage is TRBJ1-5; a possible D gene is TRBD1 (6 bases). V dropped 5 bases and J dropped 4 bases, with 10 bases sitting between them. CDR3 length: 13 residues. Germline CDR1 and CDR2: SGHRS and YFSETQ. In nucleotides, the CDR3 is TGCGCCAGCAGAACTGACAGGAATCAGCCCCAGCATTTT. Its translation: CASRTDRNQPQHF.

Concerning this clonotype itself: One end of the junction varies from germline; a read error may be responsible. The chain combines TRBV25-1 with TRBJ1-6; 7 nucleotides align to TRBD1. The germline V gene encodes CDR1 MGHDK and CDR2 SYGVNS. CDR3 length equals 17 residues. The CDR3 DNA sequence: TGTGCCAGTAGTGAGGGGGCCATCGGCTCCTATAATTCACCCCTCCACTTT. Translation gives CASSEGAIGSYNSPLHF.

This clonotype was detected only a few times. The CDR3 sequence: CSARGTPPISYEQYF. The CDR3 DNA follows: TGCAGTGCTAGGGGGACACCGCCGATCTCCTACGAGCAGTACTTC. The chain uses TRBV20-1 and TRBJ2-7; perhaps TRBD1 as D (6 bases). This CDR3 is built from 15 residues. Germline V CDR1 and CDR2: DFQATT, SNEGSKA (reference sequence). The V and J ends lost 3 bases and 0 bases respectively, with 15 bases between them.

This clonotype was counted many times. The chain is built from TRBV7-8 and TRBJ1-2; D uncertain. The germline V and J ends were trimmed by 1 base and 8 bases, with 14 bases remaining between them. Per germline, CDR1 SGHVS and CDR2 FQNEAQ. There are 14 residues in the CDR3. The CDR3 DNA is TGTGCCAGCAGCTTAGGTCTAGGGTGGAGGGGCTACACCTTC. The encoded protein is CASSLGLGWRGYTF.

This sequence joins TRBV14 and TRBJ1-2; unclear D gene. The CDR3 runs to 13 residues. Trimming removed 4 bases from V and 5 bases from J, with 11 bases in between. From germline, CDR1 is SGHDN and CDR2 FVKESK. The CDR3, as DNA: TGTGCCAGCAGCCCCTCGGCGCTATATGGCTACACCTTC. Its protein is CASSPSALYGYTF.

The chain has TRBV24-1 and TRBJ1-5; 7 nucleotides line up with TRBD1. Germline assignment: CDR1 KGHDR and CDR2 SFDVKD. This CDR3 is built from 15 residues. V lost 11 bases to trimming and J lost 5 bases; unmatched junction nucleotides: 14. CDR3 in amino acids: CASSQSGQFDQPQHF. The CDR3 region has the DNA TGTGCCAGCAGCCAGTCGGGACAGTTCGATCAGCCCCAGCATTTT.

The genes are TRBV15 and TRBJ1-2; the D gene is possibly TRBD1 (6 bases). In germline, CDR1 is LNHNV, CDR2 YYDKDF (reference sequence). The V and J ends lost 3 bases and 8 bases respectively, with 19 bases between them. The CDR3 is 15 amino acids. CDR3 nucleotide sequence: TGTGCCACCAGCAGCTTAAACAGGGCGACTCGCGGCTACACCTTC. Residues: CATSSLNRATRGYTF. Based on the CDR3 plus reference TRBV15 and TRBJ1-2, the full variable domain is DAMVIQNPRYQVTQFGKPVTLSCSQTLNHNVMYWYQQKSSQAPKLLFHYYDKDFNNEADTPDNFQSRRPNTSFCFLDIRSPGLGDTAMYLCATSSLNRATRGYTFGSGTRLTVV.

As regards this clonotype: Just one base apart from a much larger clone, this may be a read error. The chain carries TRBV11-2 and TRBJ1-2; D possibly corresponds to TRBD1 (6 bases). The CDR3 is 14 amino acids. Germline CDR1 reads SGHAT; CDR2 reads FQNNGV. Written as DNA, the CDR3 is TGTGCCGGCAGCTTAAACAGGGCGACTCGCGGCTACACCTTC. Its protein is CAGSLNRATRGYTF.

This chain connects TRBV10-3 to TRBJ1-1; weak D call: TRBD1 (5 bases). This CDR3 has 15 residues. CDR1 and CDR2 (germline): ENHRY, SYGVKD. The V gene lost 5 bases and the J gene lost 4 bases, with 17 bases spanning the gap. The CDR3 sequence: CAISSMGTGGTEAFF. The CDR3 DNA follows: TGTGCCATCAGTAGTATGGGAACCGGGGGCACTGAAGCTTTCTTT.

This clonotype came up many times. The chain couples TRBV2 to TRBJ2-6; D gene ambiguous. CDR3 length equals 12 residues. V was cut by 6 bases and J by 4 bases, with 4 bases left in between. Germline V CDR1 and CDR2: SNHLY, FYNNEI. CDR3 residues: CASRTGANVLTF. CDR3 DNA sequence: TGTGCCAGCAGGACCGGGGCCAACGTCCTGACTTTC.